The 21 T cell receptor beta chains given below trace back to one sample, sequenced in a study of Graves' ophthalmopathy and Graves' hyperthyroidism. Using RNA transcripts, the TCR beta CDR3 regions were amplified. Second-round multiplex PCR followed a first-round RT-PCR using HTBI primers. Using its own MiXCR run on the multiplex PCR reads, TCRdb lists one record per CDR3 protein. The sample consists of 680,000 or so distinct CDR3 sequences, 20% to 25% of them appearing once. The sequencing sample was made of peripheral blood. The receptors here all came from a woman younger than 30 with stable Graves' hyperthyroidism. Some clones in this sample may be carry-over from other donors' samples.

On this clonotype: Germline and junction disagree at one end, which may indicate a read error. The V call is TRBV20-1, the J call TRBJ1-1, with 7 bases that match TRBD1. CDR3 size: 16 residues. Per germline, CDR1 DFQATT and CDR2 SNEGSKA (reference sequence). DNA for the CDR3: TGCAGTGCTGCGCAGGGGGTGGGACTGATAAACACTGAAGCTTGCTTT. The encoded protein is CSAAQGVGLINTEACF.

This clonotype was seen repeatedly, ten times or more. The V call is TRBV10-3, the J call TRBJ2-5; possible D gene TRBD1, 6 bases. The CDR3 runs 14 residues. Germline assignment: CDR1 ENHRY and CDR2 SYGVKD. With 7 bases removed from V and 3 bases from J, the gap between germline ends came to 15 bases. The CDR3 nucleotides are TGTGCCATCAAGGACAGCTCCCGAAAAGAGACCCAGTACTTC. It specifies CAIKDSSRKETQYF.

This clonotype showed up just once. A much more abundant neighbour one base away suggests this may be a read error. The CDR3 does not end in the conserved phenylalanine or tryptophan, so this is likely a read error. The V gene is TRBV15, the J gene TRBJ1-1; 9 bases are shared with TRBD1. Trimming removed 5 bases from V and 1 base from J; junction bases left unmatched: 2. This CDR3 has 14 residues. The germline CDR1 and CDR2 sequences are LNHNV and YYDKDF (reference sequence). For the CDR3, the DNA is TGTGCCACCAGCCGGGGACAGGGGAACACTGAAGCTTTCGTT. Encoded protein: CATSRGQGNTEAFV.

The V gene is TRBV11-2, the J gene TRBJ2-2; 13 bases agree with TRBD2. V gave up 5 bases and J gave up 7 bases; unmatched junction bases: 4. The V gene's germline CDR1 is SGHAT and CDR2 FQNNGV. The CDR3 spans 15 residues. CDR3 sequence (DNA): TGTGCCAGCAGCCCGGGACTAGCGGGGTACGGGGAGCTGTTTTTT. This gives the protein CASSPGLAGYGELFF.

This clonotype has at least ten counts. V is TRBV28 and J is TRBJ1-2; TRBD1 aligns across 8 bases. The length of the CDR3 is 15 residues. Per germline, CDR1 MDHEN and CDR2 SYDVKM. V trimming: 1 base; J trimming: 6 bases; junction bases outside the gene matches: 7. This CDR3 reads CASSLFDRGSHGYTF. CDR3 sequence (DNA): TGTGCCAGCAGTTTATTTGACAGGGGCTCCCATGGCTACACCTTC.

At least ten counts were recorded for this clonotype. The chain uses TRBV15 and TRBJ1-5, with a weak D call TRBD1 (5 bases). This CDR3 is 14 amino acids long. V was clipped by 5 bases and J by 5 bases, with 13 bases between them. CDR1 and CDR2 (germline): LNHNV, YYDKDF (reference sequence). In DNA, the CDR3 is TGTGCCACCAGCGGTAATGGGGGTTATCAGCCCCAGCATTTT. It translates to CATSGNGGYQPQHF.

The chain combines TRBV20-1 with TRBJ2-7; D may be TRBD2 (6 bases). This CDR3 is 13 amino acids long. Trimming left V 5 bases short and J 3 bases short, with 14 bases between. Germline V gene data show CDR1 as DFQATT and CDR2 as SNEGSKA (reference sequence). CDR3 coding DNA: TGCAGTGCTTTTGCCGGGAGCCGCTACGAGCAGTACTTC. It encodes CSAFAGSRYEQYF.

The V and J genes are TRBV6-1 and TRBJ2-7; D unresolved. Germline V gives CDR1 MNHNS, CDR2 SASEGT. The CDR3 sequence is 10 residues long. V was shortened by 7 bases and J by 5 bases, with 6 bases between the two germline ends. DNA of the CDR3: TGTGCCAGCAACCGAAACGAGCAGTACTTC. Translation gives CASNRNEQYF.

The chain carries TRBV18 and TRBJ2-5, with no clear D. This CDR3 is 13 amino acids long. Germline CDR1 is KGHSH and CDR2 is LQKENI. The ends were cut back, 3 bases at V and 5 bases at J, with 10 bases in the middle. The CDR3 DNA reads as TGTGCCAGCTCACCGGCCCAGACGGAGACCCAGTACTTC. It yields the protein CASSPAQTETQYF.

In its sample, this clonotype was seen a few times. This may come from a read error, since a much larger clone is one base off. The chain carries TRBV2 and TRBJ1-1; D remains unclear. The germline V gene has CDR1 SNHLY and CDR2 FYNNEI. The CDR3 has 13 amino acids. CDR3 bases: TGTGCCAACAGTCCCACCCGGGGTACTGAAGCTTTCTTT. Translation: CANSPTRGTEAFF.

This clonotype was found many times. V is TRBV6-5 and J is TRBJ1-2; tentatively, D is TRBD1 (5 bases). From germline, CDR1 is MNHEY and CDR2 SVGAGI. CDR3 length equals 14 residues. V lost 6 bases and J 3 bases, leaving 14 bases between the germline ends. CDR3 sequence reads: CASSLQAPDYGYTF. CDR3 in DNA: TGTGCCAGCAGCTTACAGGCCCCGGACTATGGCTACACCTTC.

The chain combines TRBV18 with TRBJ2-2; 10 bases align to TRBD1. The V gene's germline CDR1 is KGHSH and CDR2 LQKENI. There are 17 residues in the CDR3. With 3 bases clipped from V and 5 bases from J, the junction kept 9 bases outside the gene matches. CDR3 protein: CASSPIRDRGKTGELFF. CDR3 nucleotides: TGTGCCAGCTCACCGATCCGGGACAGGGGAAAGACCGGGGAGCTGTTTTTT.

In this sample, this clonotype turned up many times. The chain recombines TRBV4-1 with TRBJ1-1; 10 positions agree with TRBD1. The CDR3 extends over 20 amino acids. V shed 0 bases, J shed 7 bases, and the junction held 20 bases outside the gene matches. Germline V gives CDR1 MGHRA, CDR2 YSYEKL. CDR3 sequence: CASSQEVLFGDRGPIREAFF. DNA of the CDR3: TGCGCCAGCAGCCAAGAAGTTTTGTTCGGGGACAGGGGACCCATCCGTGAAGCTTTCTTT.

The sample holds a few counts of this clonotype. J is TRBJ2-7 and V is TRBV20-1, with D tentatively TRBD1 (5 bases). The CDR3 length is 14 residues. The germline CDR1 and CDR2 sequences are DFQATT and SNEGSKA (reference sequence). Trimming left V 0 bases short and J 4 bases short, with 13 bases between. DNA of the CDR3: TGCAGTGCTAGAGATCTAGGCAGGGTGTACGAGCAGTACTTC. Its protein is CSARDLGRVYEQYF.

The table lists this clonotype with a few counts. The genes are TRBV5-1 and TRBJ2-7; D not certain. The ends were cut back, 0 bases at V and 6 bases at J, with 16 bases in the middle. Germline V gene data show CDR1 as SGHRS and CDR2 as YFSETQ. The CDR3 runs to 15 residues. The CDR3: CASSLGVGTSGEQYF. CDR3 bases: TGCGCCAGCAGCTTGGGGGTTGGCACATCGGGCGAGCAGTACTTC.

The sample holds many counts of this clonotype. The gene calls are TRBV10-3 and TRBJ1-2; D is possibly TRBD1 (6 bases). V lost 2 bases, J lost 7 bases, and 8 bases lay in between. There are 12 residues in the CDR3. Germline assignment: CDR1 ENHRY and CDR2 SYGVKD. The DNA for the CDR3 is TGTGCCATCAGTGAGACGGACAGTGGCTACACCTTC. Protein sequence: CAISETDSGYTF.

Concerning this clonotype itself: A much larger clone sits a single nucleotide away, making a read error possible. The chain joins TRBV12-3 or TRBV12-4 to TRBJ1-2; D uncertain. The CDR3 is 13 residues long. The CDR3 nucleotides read TGTGCCAGCAGTTATATTGTCGATGATGGCCACACCTTC. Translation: CASSYIVDDGHTF.

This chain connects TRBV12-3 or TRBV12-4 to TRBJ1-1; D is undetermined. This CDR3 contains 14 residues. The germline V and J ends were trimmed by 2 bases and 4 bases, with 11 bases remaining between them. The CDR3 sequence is CASSLSKGSTEAFF. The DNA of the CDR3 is TGTGCCAGCAGTTTATCTAAGGGCAGCACTGAAGCTTTCTTT.

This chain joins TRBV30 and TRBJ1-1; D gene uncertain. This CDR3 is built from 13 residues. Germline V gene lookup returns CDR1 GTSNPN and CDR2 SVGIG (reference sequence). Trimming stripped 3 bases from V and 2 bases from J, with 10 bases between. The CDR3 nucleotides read TGTGCCTGGAGCGCAACAATAAACACTGAAGCTTTCTTT. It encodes CAWSATINTEAFF.

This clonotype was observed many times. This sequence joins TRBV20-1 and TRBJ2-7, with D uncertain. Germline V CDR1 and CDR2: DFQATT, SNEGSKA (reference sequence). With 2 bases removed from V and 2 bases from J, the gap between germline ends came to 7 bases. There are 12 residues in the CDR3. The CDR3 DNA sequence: TGCAGTGCTAGAATTCAGGCCTACGAGCAGTACTTC. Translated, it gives CSARIQAYEQYF.

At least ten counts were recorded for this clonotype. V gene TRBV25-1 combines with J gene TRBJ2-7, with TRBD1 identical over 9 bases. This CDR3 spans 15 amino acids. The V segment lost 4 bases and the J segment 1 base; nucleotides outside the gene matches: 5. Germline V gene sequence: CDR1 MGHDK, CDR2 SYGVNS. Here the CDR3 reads CASSGPGTGSYEQYF. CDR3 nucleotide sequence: TGTGCCAGCAGTGGACCCGGGACAGGGTCCTACGAGCAGTACTTC.